This passage covers 21 T cell receptor beta chains from one sample sequenced in a study of blood T cell repertoires in COVID-19. The data were produced by immunoSEQ multiplex PCR, yet TCRdb's version contains in-frame clones alone and is incomplete. Of about 80,000 clones listed, roughly 80% are singletons. Sequenced: peripheral blood. The receptor source for this set is a woman in her 70s with acute or convalescent COVID-19.

V and J are TRBV29-1 and TRBJ2-7; 8 positions match TRBD2. V dropped 6 bases and J dropped 1; count of bases not matched to a gene: 5. CDR3 length: 13 amino acids. Germline V gene sequence: CDR1 SQVTM, CDR2 ANQGSEA. CDR3 protein: CSVDVAGSYEQYF. CDR3 in DNA: TGCAGCGTGGACGTAGCGGGATCCTACGAGCAGTACTTC.

The chain combines TRBV3-1 (or the pseudogene TRBV3-2) with TRBJ2-2; TRBD2 aligns across 7 bases. The J segment lost 5 bases and the V segment lost 7 bases, leaving 4 bases of the junction unmatched. This CDR3 comprises 13 residues. The germline V gene encodes CDR1 LGHDT and CDR2 YNNKEL (reference sequence). The CDR3 region has the DNA TGTGCCAGCACGAGGGGAGGGACCGGGGAGCTGTTTTTT. Its translation is CASTRGGTGELFF.

The V gene is TRBV6-6, the J gene TRBJ1-4, with TRBD1 matching over 11 bases. Germline assignment: CDR1 MNHNY and CDR2 SVGAGI (reference sequence). V trimming: 6 bases; J trimming: 8 bases; junction bases outside the gene matches: 5. This CDR3 contains 14 residues. For the CDR3, the DNA is TGTGCCAGCAGCGGGACAGGGGGTTGGGAAAAACTGTTTTTT. As protein: CASSGTGGWEKLFF.

This sequence joins TRBV24-1 and TRBJ2-3, with 7 bases aligning to TRBD2. The CDR3 is 17 residues long. Germline CDR1 and CDR2: KGHDR and SFDVKD. With 5 bases clipped from V and 1 base from J, the junction kept 11 bases outside the gene matches. CDR3 loop: CATSGPPISGGTDTQYF. For the CDR3, the DNA is TGTGCCACCAGTGGTCCCCCTATAAGCGGGGGCACAGATACGCAGTATTTT.

In this sample, this clone turned up once. The V call is TRBV30, the J call TRBJ1-1; a possible D gene is TRBD1 (5 bases). V shed 0 bases and J shed 5 bases, with 10 bases lying between them. The length of the CDR3 is 13 residues. Germline lookup yields CDR1 GTSNPN and CDR2 SVGIG (reference sequence). Here the CDR3 reads CAWSVGGGTEAFF. In DNA form, the CDR3 reads TGTGCCTGGAGTGTCGGGGGGGGAACTGAAGCTTTCTTT.

The J gene is TRBJ2-1, the V gene TRBV7-9; TRBD1 matches at 8 bases. Germline V gives CDR1 SEHNR, CDR2 FQNEAQ (reference sequence). CDR3 length equals 19 residues. V gave up 5 bases and J gave up 4 bases; unmatched junction bases: 19. The CDR3 region has the DNA TGTGCCAGCAGCCGCCGGGACAGGTTGAGGGGTTTTGGGTACAATGAGCAGTTCTTC. This encodes CASSRRDRLRGFGYNEQFF.

V usage is TRBV29-1 and J usage is TRBJ1-1; D might be TRBD1 (6 bases). Per germline, CDR1 SQVTM and CDR2 ANQGSEA. Between the trimmed V and J ends, which lost 2 bases and 7 bases, there was a span of 11 bases. The CDR3 consists of 12 residues. The CDR3 reads CSVEKTGIEAFF. CDR3 bases: TGCAGCGTTGAAAAGACAGGAATTGAAGCTTTCTTT.

The chain recombines TRBV6-5 with TRBJ1-1; possible D gene TRBD1, 5 bases. Germline loops: CDR1 MNHEY, CDR2 SVGAGI. Trimming removed 7 bases from V and 8 bases from J, with 14 bases in between. The CDR3 is 12 amino acids. CDR3 region: CASTSPYREAFF. CDR3 nucleotides: TGTGCCAGCACCAGCCCTTACAGGGAAGCTTTCTTT.

This rearrangement joins TRBV11-3 to TRBJ2-5; 10 bases line up with TRBD2. The CDR3 totals 16 residues. The J segment lost 5 bases and the V segment lost 3 bases, leaving 9 bases of the junction unmatched. Germline V CDR1 and CDR2: SGHNT, YENEEA. This CDR3 reads CASSFRLAGGAETQYF. CDR3 nucleotide sequence: TGTGCCAGCAGCTTTCGACTAGCGGGTGGCGCGGAGACCCAGTACTTC.

Only a few counts were recorded for this clone. J is TRBJ1-1 and V is TRBV7-9, with 7 bases that match TRBD1. Germline CDR1 reads SEHNR; CDR2 reads FQNEAQ (reference sequence). The CDR3 has 15 amino acids. J lost 0 bases, V lost 5 bases, and 6 bases had no gene match. The CDR3 protein is CASSKGQFMNTEAFF. Written as DNA, the CDR3 is TGTGCCAGCAGCAAGGGACAGTTTATGAACACTGAAGCTTTCTTT.

The chain links TRBV20-1 to TRBJ2-7; perhaps TRBD2 as D (6 bases). Per germline, CDR1 DFQATT and CDR2 SNEGSKA (reference sequence). The CDR3 totals 14 residues. V dropped 3 bases and J dropped 3 bases, with 15 bases sitting between them. Here the CDR3 DNA reads TGCAGTGCTAGTGGTGGGACTCTAGACTACGAGCAGTACTTC. Its translation is CSASGGTLDYEQYF.

The V call is TRBV19, the J call TRBJ2-1; 10 positions match TRBD1. Germline CDR1 LNHDA, CDR2 SQIVND (reference sequence). The CDR3 has 17 amino acids. Losses at the gene ends were 4 bases for V and 3 bases for J; bases not matched to a gene: 9. The CDR3 here is CASSTRTGGTIYNEQFF. CDR3 DNA sequence: TGTGCCAGTAGTACCCGGACAGGGGGGACCATCTACAATGAGCAGTTCTTC.

This rearrangement joins TRBV27 to TRBJ2-1; tentative D call: TRBD2 (5 bases). This CDR3 has 15 residues. Looked up from germline, CDR1 is MNHEY and CDR2 is SMNVEV (reference sequence). Trimming stripped 5 bases from V and 5 bases from J, with 16 bases between. The CDR3 region is CASSQSGLSDNEQFF. CDR3 bases: TGTGCCAGCAGTCAGAGCGGTTTATCCGACAATGAGCAGTTCTTC.

The chain couples TRBV5-1 to TRBJ2-7; 7 nucleotides agree with TRBD2. After removal of 0 bases from V and 3 bases from J, the junction contained 6 bases not matched to a gene. This CDR3 is built from 15 residues. Germline-derived CDR1 and CDR2 are SGHRS and YFSETQ. CDR3 coding DNA: TGCGCCAGCAGCTTGGTGGGCGGGAGCCTCTACGAGCAGTACTTC. Its translation is CASSLVGGSLYEQYF.

Here the CDR3 DNA reads TGTGCCAGCAGGGCCGGGACAGTCAGAACGGCTGAGCAGTTCTTC. Translating gives CASRAGTVRTAEQFF. The chain couples TRBV6-5 to TRBJ2-1, with 7 bases matching TRBD1. The CDR3 length is 15 residues. J lost 9 bases, V lost 6 bases, and 14 bases had no gene match. CDR1 is MNHEY and CDR2 is SVGAGI in the germline V gene.

The rearrangement links TRBV4-1 to TRBJ2-5; D is unresolved. Deletions cut 1 base from V and 4 bases from J, with 19 bases between. CDR3 length: 17 residues. From germline, CDR1 is MGHRA and CDR2 YSYEKL. CDR3 sequence: CASSQGALGGLGETQYF. For the CDR3, the DNA is TGCGCCAGCAGCCAAGGAGCTCTGGGTGGCCTAGGAGAGACCCAGTACTTC.

The chain recombines TRBV7-9 with TRBJ1-3; the D is unclear. The CDR3 loop spans 15 amino acids. Germline V CDR1 and CDR2: SEHNR, FQNEAQ (reference sequence). V dropped 1 base and J dropped 8 bases, with 15 bases sitting between them. DNA of the CDR3: TGTGCCAGCAGCTTAGGCTCGAATACCCCGGACACCATATATTTT. Amino acid sequence: CASSLGSNTPDTIYF.

The genes are TRBV7-8 and TRBJ2-5; 7 nucleotides align to TRBD2. V shed 0 bases and J 7 bases; nucleotides not matched to a gene: 8. The CDR3 consists of 15 residues. CDR1 is SGHVS, CDR2 FQNEAQ, per germline. The CDR3 sequence is CASSLARLGGGTQYF. DNA for the CDR3: TGTGCCAGCAGCTTAGCGCGACTAGGCGGGGGGACCCAGTACTTC.

The gene calls are TRBV3-1 (or the pseudogene TRBV3-2) and TRBJ1-1, with 7 bases aligning to TRBD1. The V segment lost 5 bases and the J segment 1 base; nucleotides outside the gene matches: 7. The CDR3 is 15 amino acids. Germline V gene sequence: CDR1 LGHDT, CDR2 YNNKEL (reference sequence). The CDR3, as DNA: TGTGCCAGCAGCGGACGGGACAGCGGGAACACTGAAGCTTTCTTT. This sequence encodes CASSGRDSGNTEAFF.

The table lists this clone with a count of one. The genes are TRBV6-1 and TRBJ1-2; D might be TRBD1 (6 bases). Germline V gene lookup returns CDR1 MNHNS and CDR2 SASEGT. The ends were cut back, 1 base at V and 4 bases at J, with 16 bases in the middle. The CDR3 loop spans 16 amino acids. The CDR3 reads CASSEVYQGLVYGYTF. The CDR3, as DNA: TGTGCCAGCAGTGAAGTTTATCAGGGGTTGGTCTATGGCTACACCTTC.

This clone has just a few counts. The chain combines TRBV5-1 with TRBJ2-1; D gene ambiguous. The germline CDR1 and CDR2 sequences are SGHRS and YFSETQ. V shed 4 bases and J shed 8 bases, with 7 bases lying between them. CDR3 length equals 11 residues. The CDR3 DNA sequence: TGCGCCAGCAGCATAGGAGATGAGCAGTTCTTC. It translates to CASSIGDEQFF.